Each of the 16 T cell receptor beta chains below was sequenced from the same sample in a study of blood T cell repertoires in COVID-19. Using immunoSEQ multiplex PCR, the repertoire was profiled, and TCRdb retains in-frame clones only, with some absent. Of around 340,000 clones in the sample, approximately 82% were seen once. The sequenced material came from peripheral blood. The receptor set was obtained from a man aged 30 to 39 with active or convalescent COVID-19.

The rearrangement links TRBV6-5 to TRBJ1-2, with D unresolved. The length of the CDR3 is 14 residues. Germline V gene data show CDR1 as MNHEY and CDR2 as SVGAGI. Trimming left V 4 bases short and J 6 bases short, with 15 bases between. CDR3 DNA sequence: TGTGCCAGCAGTTCCTACACCGGGCGGGATGGCTACACCTTC. Protein product: CASSSYTGRDGYTF.

V usage is TRBV4-3 and J usage is TRBJ2-7; D is perhaps TRBD2 (5 bases). Germline V gives CDR1 LGHNA, CDR2 YSLEER. V was cut by 3 bases and J by 4 bases, with 10 bases left in between. The CDR3 has 13 amino acids. The DNA of the CDR3 is TGCGCCAGCAGCCAGAGGGTAGCATACGAGCAGTACTTC. It specifies CASSQRVAYEQYF.

This clone was seen only a few times. V and J are TRBV7-9 and TRBJ2-3, with D unresolved. Germline CDR1 is SEHNR and CDR2 is FQNEAQ (reference sequence). The CDR3 runs 16 residues. V gave up 5 bases and J gave up 0 bases, with 15 bases separating them. CDR3: CASSPPGSPSTDTQYF. The CDR3 DNA is TGTGCCAGCAGCCCCCCAGGCAGCCCTAGCACAGATACGCAGTATTTT.

This clone showed up just a few times. The V and J genes are TRBV18 and TRBJ2-2; no clear D. The V end lost 1 base, the J end lost 6 bases, and 15 bases lay between the germline ends. Germline CDR1 reads KGHSH; CDR2 reads LQKENI. The CDR3 length is 16 residues. CDR3 bases: TGTGCCAGCTCACCACTCAGCGAGGTTTTTTCCGGGGAGCTGTTTTTT. Its translation: CASSPLSEVFSGELFF.

The V call is TRBV7-2, the J call TRBJ1-6; weak D call: TRBD1 (5 bases). CDR1 and CDR2 (germline): SGHTA, FQGNSA. Trimming left V 2 bases short and J 0 bases short, with 11 bases between. The CDR3 sequence is 17 residues long. The CDR3 DNA is TGTGCCAGCAGCTTATATGGACAAAGCTCCTATAATTCACCCCTCCACTTT. It yields the protein CASSLYGQSSYNSPLHF.

The chain employs TRBV6-6 and TRBJ1-1; D is unresolved. This CDR3 spans 16 amino acids. Germline V gene data show CDR1 as MNHNY and CDR2 as SVGAGI (reference sequence). Trimming took off 3 bases at V and 6 bases at J, with 20 bases between the two ends. The CDR3 DNA is TGTGCCAGCAGTTATGTGGGGAGTTCCACTTTGCCTGAAGCTTTCTTT. Translation: CASSYVGSSTLPEAFF.

The chain recombines TRBV5-1 with TRBJ1-2, with 7 bases lining up with TRBD1. Trimming cost V 4 bases and J 2 bases; bases outside gene matches: 8. The V gene's germline CDR1 is SGHRS and CDR2 YFSETQ. This CDR3 region has 15 residues. The CDR3 coding sequence is TGCGCCAGCAGCCCCCTGGGACAGTCGAACTATGGCTACACCTTC. Translated: CASSPLGQSNYGYTF.

The CDR3 sequence: CASSQDGGQGPRNEQYF. The CDR3 nucleotides read TGTGCCAGCAGCCAAGATGGCGGACAGGGGCCTCGAAACGAGCAGTACTTC. The gene calls are TRBV3-1 (or the pseudogene TRBV3-2) and TRBJ2-7, with 9 bases aligning to TRBD1. Looked up from germline, CDR1 is LGHDT and CDR2 is YNNKEL (reference sequence). The junction had 11 bases not matched to a gene; V was cut back by 0 bases and J by 5 bases. The CDR3 sequence is 17 residues long.

This chain joins TRBV6-5 and TRBJ1-1; a possible D gene is TRBD1 (5 bases). This CDR3 has 13 residues. The germline CDR1 and CDR2 sequences are MNHEY and SVGAGI. The V end lost 10 bases, the J end lost 4 bases, and 16 bases lay between the germline ends. The CDR3 sequence: CATEGVFGTEAFF. CDR3 coding DNA: TGTGCCACCGAAGGGGTTTTTGGCACTGAAGCTTTCTTT.

The chain combines TRBV6-5 with TRBJ1-4, with 8 nucleotides matching TRBD1. J gave up 14 bases and V 2 bases, and 7 bases lay outside the gene matches. Germline V lookup: CDR1 MNHEY, CDR2 SVGAGI. The CDR3 runs to 13 residues. In DNA, the CDR3 is TGTGCCAGCAGTTACGCCATCGGGACAGGCCTGTTTTTT. Amino acid sequence: CASSYAIGTGLFF.

In this sample, this clone turned up once. V is TRBV11-3 and J is TRBJ2-3; the match to TRBD2 covers 12 bases. Per germline, CDR1 SGHNT and CDR2 YENEEA. This CDR3 has 18 residues. V gave up 5 bases and J gave up 3 bases; unmatched junction bases: 12. CDR3 loop: CASSTVPTLAGGTDTQYF. The CDR3 coding sequence is TGTGCCAGCAGCACGGTCCCGACTCTAGCGGGGGGGACAGATACGCAGTATTTT.

The chain is built from TRBV6-2 or TRBV6-3 and TRBJ1-1, with D possibly matching TRBD1 (5 bases). The V gene's germline CDR1 is MNHEY and CDR2 SVGEGT. CDR3 length: 14 amino acids. With 4 bases removed from V and 0 bases from J, the gap between germline ends came to 9 bases. The CDR3 spells CASSSTALNTEAFF. The CDR3 nucleotides are TGTGCCAGCAGTTCGACAGCTCTGAACACTGAAGCTTTCTTT.

The rearrangement uses TRBV19 and TRBJ1-2; perhaps TRBD1 as D (5 bases). V lost 3 bases to trimming and J lost 4 bases, with 15 bases between them. This CDR3 has 15 amino acids. Germline V lookup: CDR1 LNHDA, CDR2 SQIVND (reference sequence). The CDR3 reads CASSISPGTAYGYTF. The CDR3 DNA reads as TGTGCCAGTAGTATTTCCCCCGGGACTGCCTATGGCTACACCTTC.

The genes are TRBV7-9 and TRBJ2-3; TRBD2 agrees at 12 bases. V shed 3 bases, J shed 4 bases, and the junction held 8 bases outside the gene matches. Germline V gene data show CDR1 as SEHNR and CDR2 as FQNEAQ (reference sequence). CDR3 length: 17 residues. The CDR3: CASSFATSGSGADTQYF. CDR3 sequence (DNA): TGTGCCAGCAGCTTCGCGACTAGCGGGAGTGGCGCAGATACGCAGTATTTT.

V usage is TRBV6-5 and J usage is TRBJ2-7; D is unresolved. Trimming left V 6 bases short and J 5 bases short, with 14 bases between. The CDR3 length is 13 residues. CDR1 is MNHEY and CDR2 is SVGAGI in the germline V gene. DNA for the CDR3: TGTGCCAGCAGCCAACTGACAATCCACGAGCAGTACTTC. Its translation is CASSQLTIHEQYF.

The rearrangement links TRBV9 to TRBJ1-1; TRBD1 is a possible D gene (5 bases). This CDR3 is built from 16 residues. The germline gives CDR1 SGDLS, CDR2 YYNGEE. Deletions cut 2 bases from V and 1 base from J, with 15 bases between. The CDR3 loop is CASSVTGGWGNTEAFF. The CDR3 DNA reads TGTGCCAGCAGCGTTACCGGGGGATGGGGGAACACTGAAGCTTTCTTT. Based on the CDR3 plus reference TRBV9 and TRBJ1-1, the full variable domain is DSGVTQTPKHLITATGQRVTLRCSPRSGDLSVYWYQQSLDQGLQFLIQYYNGEERAKGNILERFSAQQFPDLHSELNLSSLELGDSALYFCASSVTGGWGNTEAFFGQGTRLTVV.